This T cell receptor (beta chain) derives from a study of type 1 regulatory T cells. Study details: An in vitro protocol generated T-allo10, a Tr1-enriched, alloantigen-specific CD4 T cell product.

TCRdb reprocessed the reads with MiXCR, giving one entry per CDR3 protein. The data hold approximately 90,000 distinct CDR3 sequences, with 25% to 40% observed a single time. The CDR3 has 15 amino acids. J gave up 9 bases and V 0 bases, and 5 bases lay outside the gene matches. The germline V gene encodes CDR1 DFQATT and CDR2 SNEGSKA (reference sequence). The chain has TRBV20-1 and TRBJ2-1, with TRBD2 matching over 13 bases. The receptor comes from a human donor in good health. Sequenced material: CD4+ T cells, either the whole sample or a sorted fraction (not recorded which). CDR3 DNA: TGCAGTGCTAGAGATCGCAGACTAGCGGGAGGTGAGCAGTTCTTC. It encodes CSARDRRLAGGEQFF.